A selection of T cell receptor beta chains follows, all from one sample in a study of blood T cell repertoires in COVID-19. Assay used: immunoSEQ multiplex PCR; TCRdb lists only in-frame clones, some missing. The sample lists 150,000 to 200,000 clones; roughly 80% were seen once. The sample consisted of peripheral blood. The receptors derive from a woman aged 30 to 39 with acute or convalescent COVID-19. Both conserved end residues are part of each CDR3. D genes are given only for firm matches. Clone size is stated in some rows and not others, as once, few, many or a class when expanded.

11	NA	NA	TRBV18	TRBJ2-7	CASRKSDEQYF	TGTGCCAGCCGCAAAAGCGACGAGCAGTACTTC
14	NA	TRBD1	TRBV7-8	TRBJ2-5	CASSLYRGAETQYF	TGTGCCAGCAGCTTATACAGGGGAGCAGAGACCCAGTACTTC
13	NA	NA	TRBV5-1	TRBJ1-1	CASSPEMNTEAFF	TGCGCCAGCAGCCCAGAAATGAACACTGAAGCTTTCTTT
15	NA	TRBD1	TRBV5-8	TRBJ2-2	CASSLPTGITGELFF	TGTGCCAGCAGCTTGCCGACAGGGATAACCGGGGAGCTGTTTTTT
11	many	NA	TRBV28	TRBJ2-7	CASSKSRDKGF	TGTGCCAGCAGTAAGTCCCGGGACAAAGGCTTC
15	NA	NA	TRBV5-1	TRBJ2-6	CASSLALSGANVLTF	TGCGCCAGCAGCTTGGCTCTCTCTGGGGCCAACGTCCTGACTTTC
13	NA	NA	TRBV4-1	TRBJ1-2	CASRTAPNYGYTF	TGCGCCAGCCGGACAGCCCCTAACTATGGCTACACCTTC
14	NA	NA	TRBV28	TRBJ1-5	CASSLIRVNQPQHF	TGTGCCAGCAGTTTAATCAGGGTAAATCAGCCCCAGCATTTT
14	NA	NA	TRBV28	TRBJ1-2	CASSFRTTNYGYTF	TGTGCCAGCAGTTTTCGGACTACTAACTATGGCTACACCTTC
15	NA	TRBD1	TRBV5-1	TRBJ1-1	CASSPVGQGGLEAFF	TGCGCCAGCAGCCCGGTTGGACAGGGGGGACTTGAAGCTTTCTTT
13	NA	NA	TRBV12-3/TRBV12-4	TRBJ1-1	CASTVREGTEAFF	TGTGCCAGCACCGTCAGGGAAGGAACTGAAGCTTTCTTT